The T cell receptor (beta chain) described here comes from a study of CD8 T cell repertoires and HIV-1 epitope variants (dated by TCRdb to the early 2020s). For the wider study: In separate culture wells, T cells were stimulated with each of twenty-five peptides that represented autologous and known Gag and Nef epitope variants. Among the control conditions were a peptide pool of CMV, EBV and flu, the Ebola AY9 epitope serving as a negative control, and a well with no peptide. Three Gag epitope families and Nef HW9 and YT9 were included among the tested epitopes. T cells were enriched using the EasySep Human T Cell Enrichment Kit and were co-cultured with equal numbers of autologous T cell-negative cells serving as antigen-presenting cells. For approximately 11 days the cultures were kept in IMDM with gentamicin, and on days 3 and 7 half of the media was changed with IL-2, IL-7 and IL-15 added. An aliquot of 1M T cells was saved as an uncultured baseline condition, separate from the 80 to 95 T cell cultures. Running each culture condition in triplicate, except for one peptide done in duplicate, gave a total of about 75 T cell cultures.

Including cysteine and phenylalanine, the CDR3 has 13 amino acids. Here the CDR3 DNA is all that survives: 39 bases in frame from base 1. CDR1 SEHNR and CDR2 FQNEAQ were looked up in the germline V gene (reference sequence). Trimming takes 5 bases off V and 5 bases off J; junction bases not matched to a gene: 6. Worth noting for this clone: No cognate antigen has been identified for it. Within one base of it there is no much larger clone, and no base qualities were kept.

The EasySep Human CD8+ T Cell Enrichment Kit was used on day 10 to isolate CD8+ T cells from every culture. Sequencing of TCR beta CDR3 regions was performed at survey depth on the immunoSEQ platform. The QIAamp DNA micro kit was used to extract genomic DNA from every cultured and uncultured CD8+ T cell population. Per the original workflow: Samples with under 5,000 productive reads were excluded, and this exclusion removed about 6.5% of the roughly 80 HIV peptide-stimulated cultures. Sequences were trimmed to CDR3 by a MANAFEST web app, and nonproductive sequences, CDR3s under 5 amino acids, and sequences not starting with C or ending with F/W were removed. To count as antigen-specific, a clonotype had to be expanded in at least 2 of 3 replicates compared with the no-peptide control at FDR 0.01, and only within one epitope family. Specific clonotypes also needed at least fivefold higher frequency than in wells stimulated with peptides from other epitope families. TCRdb holds this immuneACCESS table with in-frame rearrangements only. Some clones are missing; in checked studies, unresolved V genes explain under half, and the rest has no known cause. That table gives V, J and clone size, and the DNA gave D and trimming. Within this sample are roughly 5,000 clones, with around 70% of them counted one time only. Around two fifths of the sample belongs to the ten largest clones.

What the work shows at the level of the full study, not this receptor alone: The assay identified only TCR beta chains and indicated proliferation to antigen, not T cell function or cytokine profile. Fewer than 10 antigen-specific TCR beta clonotypes were identified, and 5 or 6 of them appeared cross-reactive for autologous or known escape epitope variants. About 5 clonotypes recognized the Nef KF9 family and one the HW9 family, with no responses to the TAALDMSHF plasma variant.

The receptor was derived from a male donor with HIV. The sequenced sample consisted of cultured CD8+ T cells derived from PBMCs. The chain couples TRBV7-9 to TRBJ2-7; TRBD1 aligns with 7 central bases. The CDR3: CASSQTGVNEQYF. In nucleotides, the sequence is TGTGCCAGCAGCCAAACAGGGGTCAACGAGCAGTACTTC.